These 17 T cell receptor beta chains were all obtained from the same sample, sequenced in a study of blood T cell repertoires in COVID-19. Sequencing used immunoSEQ multiplex PCR; TCRdb keeps in-frame clones, though not all of them. Among more than 150,000 clones, 80% to 90% were seen once, and the ten largest hold approximately 15%. The sample taken for sequencing was peripheral blood. The source is a woman aged 40 to 50 with acute or convalescent COVID-19.

The chain has TRBV6-5 and TRBJ2-1, with TRBD1 matching over 7 bases. Germline loops: CDR1 MNHEY, CDR2 SVGAGI. The length of the CDR3 is 15 residues. J gave up 4 bases and V 0 bases, and 3 bases lay outside the gene matches. This chain's CDR3 is CASSYSDRYYNEQFF. In DNA form, the CDR3 reads TGTGCCAGCAGTTACTCGGACAGGTATTACAATGAGCAGTTCTTC.

The gene calls are TRBV6-6 and TRBJ2-7; 8 positions agree with TRBD2. The CDR3 loop spans 14 amino acids. V lost 5 bases, J lost 0 bases, and 3 bases stayed unmatched. Germline lookup yields CDR1 MNHNY and CDR2 SVGAGI (reference sequence). CDR3 sequence (DNA): TGTGCCAGCAGTGCCAGCGGGAGCTCCTACGAGCAGTACTTC. Amino acid sequence: CASSASGSSYEQYF.

The DNA for the CDR3 is TGTGCCAGCAGCTTAGAAGCGGGACTGTACACCGGGGAGCTGTTTTTT. Its translation is CASSLEAGLYTGELFF. The chain carries TRBV11-1 and TRBJ2-2, with 7 bases lining up with TRBD2. Trimming cost V 1 base and J 3 bases; bases outside gene matches: 5. CDR1 SGHAT and CDR2 FQDESV come from the germline V gene (reference sequence). The CDR3 loop spans 16 amino acids.

This chain links TRBV24-1 with TRBJ2-5; TRBD1 might be the D (5 bases). There are 12 residues in the CDR3. In germline, CDR1 is KGHDR, CDR2 SFDVKD. V lost 7 bases and J 5 bases, leaving 10 bases between the germline ends. In DNA form, the CDR3 reads TGTGCCACCAGAGGGGTGGGCGAGACCCAGTACTTC. Protein sequence: CATRGVGETQYF.

The rearrangement uses TRBV4-2 and TRBJ1-4; perhaps TRBD1 as D (5 bases). This CDR3 has 15 amino acids. Looked up from germline, CDR1 is LGHNA and CDR2 is YNFKEQ. The germline V and J ends were trimmed by 0 bases and 4 bases, with 9 bases remaining between them. The CDR3 sequence: CASSQEGAVNEKLFF. The DNA of the CDR3 is TGTGCCAGCAGCCAAGAAGGGGCGGTTAATGAAAAACTGTTTTTT.

V gene TRBV9 combines with J gene TRBJ2-3; possibly TRBD1 for D (8 bases). Germline CDR1 SGDLS, CDR2 YYNGEE. Trimming shortened V by 4 bases and J by 5 bases, and 17 bases separated the two germline ends. CDR3 length: 15 amino acids. The CDR3 DNA reads as TGTGCCAGCAGCCCAACAGGGGGGGAGGGAGATACGCAGTATTTT. Amino acids: CASSPTGGEGDTQYF.

This chain joins TRBV28 and TRBJ1-2, with 11 bases that match TRBD1. CDR1 and CDR2 (germline): MDHEN, SYDVKM. Trimming took 2 bases from V and 12 from J; bases not matched to a gene: 11. This CDR3 contains 15 residues. CDR3 sequence (DNA): TGTGCCAGCAGTTTACACCACCGGGACAGGGGGTGGCACACCTTC. It is translated as CASSLHHRDRGWHTF.

This rearrangement joins TRBV30 to TRBJ2-7; TRBD1 matches 7 bases. The CDR3 covers 18 residues. Unmatched junction bases numbered 21, after V lost 0 bases and J lost 7 bases. Germline loops: CDR1 GTSNPN, CDR2 SVGIG (reference sequence). CDR3 DNA sequence: TGTGCCTGGAGTGTGGTCGTGGTCGGCGACAGGGAAACGAGGGAGCAGTACTTC. Protein sequence: CAWSVVVVGDRETREQYF. Drawing the rest from reference TRBV30 and TRBJ2-7, the complete variable domain is SQTIHQWPATLVQPVGSPLSLECTVEGTSNPNLYWYRQAAGRGLQLLFYSVGIGQISSEVPQNLSASRPQDRQFILSSKKLLLSDSGFYLCAWSVVVVGDRETREQYFGPGTRLTVT.

This clone was observed a handful of times. V and J are TRBV6-6 and TRBJ1-4, with D hard to call. There are 16 residues in the CDR3. CDR1 is MNHNY and CDR2 is SVGAGI in the germline V gene (reference sequence). The V gene lost 0 bases and the J gene lost 0 bases, with 8 bases spanning the gap. The CDR3 nucleotides read TGTGCCAGCAGTTACTCGAGGCATTCAACTAATGAAAAACTGTTTTTT. Its protein is CASSYSRHSTNEKLFF.

The chain uses TRBV5-1 and TRBJ1-2, with a tentative D call TRBD1 (5 bases). V was shortened by 4 bases and J by 1 base, with 14 bases between the two germline ends. CDR3 length equals 15 residues. CDR1 SGHRS and CDR2 YFSETQ come from the germline V gene. This CDR3 reads CASSRGESGNYGYTF. As DNA, the CDR3 is TGCGCCAGCAGCCGGGGGGAGAGTGGTAACTATGGCTACACCTTC. The variable domain in full, with the rest retrieved from reference TRBV5-1 and TRBJ1-2, is KAGVTQTPRYLIKTRGQQVTLSCSPISGHRSVSWYQQTPGQGLQFLFEYFSETQRNKGNFPGRFSGRQFSNSRSEMNVSTLELGDSALYLCASSRGESGNYGYTFGSGTRLTVV.

The CDR3: CASSRDRRFDEQFF. CDR3 coding DNA: TGTGCCAGCAGCAGGGACAGACGTTTCGATGAGCAGTTCTTC. The chain combines TRBV5-6 with TRBJ2-1, with TRBD1 identical over 7 bases. The germline V gene has CDR1 SGHDT and CDR2 YYEEEE. The CDR3 runs 14 residues. V lost 4 bases to trimming and J lost 8 bases; unmatched junction nucleotides: 9.

This clone was counted a few times. The rearrangement uses TRBV5-8 and TRBJ1-2; no firm D call. This CDR3 contains 15 residues. The germline V gene encodes CDR1 SGHTS and CDR2 YDEGEE. V was shortened by 4 bases and J by 4 bases, with 17 bases between the two germline ends. DNA of the CDR3: TGTGCCAGCAGCCGCGCCTCGACACAGCCCTATGGCTACACCTTC. Translated, it gives CASSRASTQPYGYTF.

The gene calls are TRBV28 and TRBJ1-2; 7 bases align to TRBD1. After removal of 8 bases from V and 2 bases from J, the junction contained 5 bases not matched to a gene. Germline V gives CDR1 MDHEN, CDR2 SYDVKM. The CDR3 consists of 13 residues. As DNA, the CDR3 is TGTGCCAGCTGGGGACAGATCAACTATGGCTACACCTTC. It translates to CASWGQINYGYTF.

A few counts support this clone. The rearrangement links TRBV7-8 to TRBJ1-5; 8 bases are a match to TRBD1. V dropped 4 bases and J dropped 6; count of bases not matched to a gene: 5. Looked up from germline, CDR1 is SGHVS and CDR2 is FQNEAQ. The CDR3 has 14 amino acids. The CDR3 nucleotides are TGTGCCAGCAGCTCTGGACAGGGAGGTCAGCCCCAGCATTTT. This codes for CASSSGQGGQPQHF.

V is TRBV5-1 and J is TRBJ2-5; 11 nucleotides match TRBD2. V shed 0 bases and J 5 bases; nucleotides not matched to a gene: 9. Germline loops: CDR1 SGHRS, CDR2 YFSETQ. CDR3 size: 17 residues. As DNA, the CDR3 is TGCGCCAGCAGCTTGGAATTAGCGGGAGGGCCGGGGGAGACCCAGTACTTC. It encodes CASSLELAGGPGETQYF.

The rearrangement links TRBV5-1 to TRBJ2-1; 8 positions match TRBD1. J was trimmed by 4 bases and V by 5 bases; bases with no gene match: 5. The germline gives CDR1 SGHRS, CDR2 YFSETQ. CDR3 size: 14 residues. The CDR3 sequence: CASRPGGDYNEQFF. The CDR3 DNA reads TGCGCCAGCAGGCCAGGGGGCGATTACAATGAGCAGTTCTTC.

The chain recombines TRBV2 with TRBJ2-1, with 7 nucleotides matching TRBD2. Germline trimming cut 0 bases from V and 9 bases from J; bases unmatched to any gene: 2. CDR1 is SNHLY and CDR2 is FYNNEI in the germline V gene. This CDR3 region has 13 residues. This CDR3 is CASSEAGGSEQFF. CDR3 nucleotide sequence: TGTGCCAGCAGTGAAGCTGGCGGGAGTGAGCAGTTCTTC.